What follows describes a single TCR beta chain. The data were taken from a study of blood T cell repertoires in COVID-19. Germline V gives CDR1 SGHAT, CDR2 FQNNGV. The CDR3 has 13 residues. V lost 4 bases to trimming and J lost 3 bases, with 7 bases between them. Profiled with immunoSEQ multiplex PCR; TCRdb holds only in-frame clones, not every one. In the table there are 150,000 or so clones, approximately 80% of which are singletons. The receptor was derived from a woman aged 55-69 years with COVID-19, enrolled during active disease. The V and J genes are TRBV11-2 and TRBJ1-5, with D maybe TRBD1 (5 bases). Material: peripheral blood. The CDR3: CASSSGINQPQHF. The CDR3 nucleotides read TGTGCCAGCAGCTCAGGGATCAATCAGCCCCAGCATTTT.